One and the same sample provided the 17 T cell receptor beta chains below, sequenced in a study of blood T cell repertoires in COVID-19. TCRdb's table, derived via immunoSEQ multiplex PCR, lists solely in-frame clones and lacks some. The sample contains over 70,000 clones, about 80% of which appear only once. Sequencing input: peripheral blood. These receptors were obtained from a man aged 25 to 45 with COVID-19, enrolled during active disease.

The chain links TRBV11-1 to TRBJ1-1; weak D call: TRBD1 (6 bases). The V gene's germline CDR1 is SGHAT and CDR2 FQDESV (reference sequence). Trimming took 1 base from V and 1 from J, leaving 7 bases between them. The CDR3 has 14 residues. The DNA for the CDR3 is TGTGCCAGCAGCTTAGAGACAGGGAACACTGAAGCTTTCTTT. This encodes CASSLETGNTEAFF.

This clone came up many times. This chain links TRBV6-1 with TRBJ2-7; 9 nucleotides match TRBD1. The ends lost 0 bases at V and 1 base at J; junction bases unmatched: 1. CDR1 MNHNS and CDR2 SASEGT come from the germline V gene. The CDR3 has 15 amino acids. CDR3: CASSEAGQGSYEQYF. CDR3 sequence (DNA): TGTGCCAGCAGTGAAGCGGGACAGGGTTCCTACGAGCAGTACTTC.

This clone was counted a single time. This chain joins TRBV5-8 and TRBJ1-2, with TRBD1 matching over 9 bases. The length of the CDR3 is 14 residues. CDR1 SGHTS and CDR2 YDEGEE come from the germline V gene. Trimming took 4 bases from V and 6 from J; bases not matched to a gene: 7. CDR3 loop: CASSLLQGANGYTF. In DNA form, the CDR3 reads TGTGCCAGCAGCCTGTTACAGGGGGCGAATGGCTACACCTTC.

The V and J genes are TRBV27 and TRBJ1-2; TRBD1 matches at 8 bases. CDR1 and CDR2 (germline): MNHEY, SMNVEV (reference sequence). CDR3 length equals 13 residues. Trimming cost V 6 bases and J 8 bases; bases outside gene matches: 8. CDR3 in amino acids: CASREDRAQGYTF. In DNA form, the CDR3 reads TGTGCCAGCAGGGAGGACAGGGCTCAAGGCTACACCTTC.

In its sample, this clone was seen a few times. The chain couples TRBV5-5 to TRBJ2-5; maybe TRBD1 (5 bases). The germline V gene has CDR1 SGHKS and CDR2 YYEKEE (reference sequence). This CDR3 spans 13 amino acids. Trimming pared 4 bases from V and 3 bases from J, leaving 10 bases between. The CDR3 DNA follows: TGTGCCAGCAGCCAGGGTTTGGAAGAGACCCAGTACTTC. Its translation: CASSQGLEETQYF.

The rearrangement joins TRBV27 to TRBJ2-3; 10 bases are a match to TRBD1. Losses at the gene ends were 4 bases for V and 6 bases for J; bases not matched to a gene: 7. CDR1 and CDR2 (germline): MNHEY, SMNVEV (reference sequence). The CDR3 is 15 amino acids. The CDR3 DNA sequence: TGTGCCAGCAGTTCCCCTAGGACAGGGGGGGATACGCAGTATTTT. Encoded protein: CASSSPRTGGDTQYF.

The rearrangement uses TRBV11-2 and TRBJ1-2; D is ambiguous. CDR1 is SGHAT and CDR2 is FQNNGV in the germline V gene. Trimming stripped 5 bases from V and 3 bases from J, with 10 bases between. The CDR3 contains 13 residues. The CDR3 nucleotides are TGTGCCAGCAGCCCGGACGGGGACTATGGCTACACCTTC. This encodes CASSPDGDYGYTF.

The rearrangement joins TRBV5-1 to TRBJ2-7, with D possibly TRBD2 on 5 matching bases. Germline assignment: CDR1 SGHRS and CDR2 YFSETQ. V lost 4 bases and J 6 bases, leaving 11 bases between the germline ends. The CDR3 runs to 12 residues. CDR3 nucleotide sequence: TGCGCCAGCAGCCCCGAGGGTCTCGAGCAGTACTTC. This codes for CASSPEGLEQYF.

V usage is TRBV29-1 and J usage is TRBJ1-4; the D is unclear. CDR3 length equals 12 residues. Trimming took 7 bases from V and 12 from J, leaving 18 bases between them. Germline loops: CDR1 SQVTM, CDR2 ANQGSEA. CDR3 bases: TGCAGCGCAACGACATGGCAGACCCAACTGTTTTTT. Its translation: CSATTWQTQLFF.

The rearrangement uses TRBV19 and TRBJ2-3; TRBD1 matches at 8 bases. V gave up 5 bases and J gave up 4 bases; unmatched junction bases: 8. CDR1 is LNHDA and CDR2 is SQIVND in the germline V gene (reference sequence). The CDR3 totals 15 residues. The chain's CDR3 is CASSDGGQGSDTQYF. The CDR3 bases are TGTGCCAGTAGTGACGGAGGACAGGGCTCAGATACGCAGTATTTT.

J is TRBJ1-4 and V is TRBV28; TRBD1 matches at 9 bases. The CDR3 length is 16 residues. Germline lookup yields CDR1 MDHEN and CDR2 SYDVKM. Losses at the gene ends were 4 bases for V and 6 bases for J; bases not matched to a gene: 9. The CDR3 coding sequence is TGTGCCAGCAGTTGGGACAGGGACGTTGCTGATGAAAAACTGTTTTTT. Translation: CASSWDRDVADEKLFF.

J is TRBJ1-2 and V is TRBV4-2, with TRBD1 matching over 9 bases. The V gene's germline CDR1 is LGHNA and CDR2 YNFKEQ. Germline trimming cut 1 base from V and 6 bases from J; bases unmatched to any gene: 9. This CDR3 has 16 residues. CDR3 in DNA: TGTGCCAGCAGCCAAGTTTCGGGACAGGGTGGAGATGGCTACACCTTC. Residues: CASSQVSGQGGDGYTF.

This chain links TRBV7-9 with TRBJ2-2, with D tentatively TRBD2 (6 bases). Looked up from germline, CDR1 is SEHNR and CDR2 is FQNEAQ (reference sequence). Between the trimmed V and J ends, which lost 5 bases and 1 base, there was a span of 11 bases. The CDR3 totals 15 residues. This chain's CDR3 is CASSLSGVNTGELFF. The CDR3 nucleotides read TGTGCCAGCAGCCTTTCGGGGGTGAACACCGGGGAGCTGTTTTTT.

The chain is built from TRBV30 and TRBJ1-2, with D perhaps matching TRBD1 (6 bases). Germline V lookup: CDR1 GTSNPN, CDR2 SVGIG (reference sequence). Trimming cost V 4 bases and J 0 bases, with 15 bases left between them. This CDR3 is 15 amino acids long. The CDR3 bases are TGTGCCTGGACCCTGGGGGGGGCAGCTAACTATGGCTACACCTTC. This translates into CAWTLGGAANYGYTF.

J is TRBJ2-3 and V is TRBV15; the match to TRBD2 covers 7 bases. Germline V gene sequence: CDR1 LNHNV, CDR2 YYDKDF (reference sequence). The CDR3 is made up of 15 amino acids. The V and J ends lost 6 bases and 0 bases, in that order; junction bases with no gene match: 6. CDR3 in amino acids: CATRHVGGSTDTQYF. DNA for the CDR3: TGTGCCACCAGACACGTCGGGGGGAGCACAGATACGCAGTATTTT.

This chain connects TRBV29-1 to TRBJ1-2; 9 positions agree with TRBD1. Germline-derived CDR1 and CDR2 are SQVTM and ANQGSEA. The CDR3 has 14 amino acids. The V and J ends lost 2 bases and 6 bases, in that order; junction bases with no gene match: 7. The CDR3 DNA sequence: TGCAGCGTTGAATCTTACAGGGGGCTTGATGGCTACACCTTC. This gives the protein CSVESYRGLDGYTF.

This clone was observed once. This chain joins TRBV5-3 and TRBJ2-3; 8 bases are a match to TRBD2. TRBV5-3 is an ORF; its function is uncertain. The CDR3 is 21 amino acids. V shed 4 bases, J shed 2 bases, and the junction held 24 bases outside the gene matches. CDR3: CARSRTLASGSPQKDTDTQYF. For the CDR3, the DNA is TGTGCCAGAAGCCGGACGCTGGCGAGCGGGAGCCCCCAAAAAGACACAGATACGCAGTATTTT.